The 26 T cell receptor beta chains presented below share a single source sample, sequenced in a study of blood T cells in healthy people across ages. A J-beta primer mix and a sample-barcoded 5' primer were used in a second PCR of roughly 6 to 11 cycles. MiXCR, applied by TCRdb to the 5' RACE reads, yields one record per CDR3 protein. Of 750,000 or so distinct CDR3 sequences in the sample, 20% to 25% are singletons; the top ten hold roughly 9%. These same data were also listed under a study on T cells of mothers and their children.

Sequencing was performed on blood. The receptors originated from a boy younger than 18 in good health.

This clonotype has only a few counts. The chain uses TRBV12-3 or TRBV12-4 and TRBJ2-5, with D perhaps given as TRBD1 or TRBD2 (6 bases each). Trimming shortened V by 7 bases and J by 5 bases, and 11 bases separated the two germline ends. This CDR3 contains 12 residues. DNA for the CDR3: TGTGCCAGCAAAGAAGGGGGGGAGACCCAGTACTTC. Protein sequence: CASKEGGETQYF.

There are a few counts of this clonotype. Mismatch with germline at one junction end may stem from a read error. The chain joins TRBV4-2 to TRBJ2-5, with 7 bases fitting TRBD2. Germline V lookup: CDR1 LGHNA, CDR2 YNFKEQ. CDR3 length: 15 residues. The CDR3 bases are TGTGCCAGCAGCCAAGATCCCAGGGAGGGAGAGGCCCAGTACTTC. Translated: CASSQDPREGEAQYF.

A few counts support this clonotype. CDR3 nucleotides: TGTGCCAGCAGCTTAAGGTCAGGGGGAAGGGAGACCCAGTACTTC. Translation gives CASSLRSGGRETQYF. The chain combines TRBV7-2 with TRBJ2-1; TRBD1 matches 7 bases. The J call is in doubt because the DNA end fits TRBJ2-5 better. The CDR3 is made up of 15 amino acids. The germline V gene has CDR1 SGHTA and CDR2 FQGNSA.

The rearrangement joins TRBV6-5 to TRBJ2-3; no clear D gene. This CDR3 is built from 12 residues. V was shortened by 4 bases and J by 6 bases, with 8 bases between the two germline ends. Germline V gene data show CDR1 as MNHEY and CDR2 as SVGAGI. The CDR3 DNA reads as TGTGCCAGCAGTTCGGGTTCGGATACGCAGTATTTT. This translates into CASSSGSDTQYF.

This clonotype has only a few counts. The chain employs TRBV7-2 and TRBJ2-5; no firm D call. The CDR3 spans 15 residues. V lost 2 bases to trimming and J lost 2 bases, with 12 bases between them. Per germline, CDR1 SGHTA and CDR2 FQGNSA. The chain's CDR3 is CASSLYGNWQETQYF. In DNA form, the CDR3 reads TGTGCCAGCAGCTTATATGGGAACTGGCAAGAGACCCAGTACTTC. The complete variable domain, with remaining parts taken from reference TRBV7-2 and TRBJ2-5, reads GAGVSQSPSNKVTEKGKDVELRCDPISGHTALYWYRQSLGQGLEFLIYFQGNSAPDKSGLPSDRFSAERTGGSVSTLTIQRTQQEDSAVYLCASSLYGNWQETQYFGPGTRLLVL.

The chain joins TRBV20-1 to TRBJ2-4, with a possible D match to TRBD2 (7 bases). CDR3 length equals 13 residues. V lost 6 bases and J lost 5, with 14 bases in between. CDR1 is DFQATT and CDR2 is SNEGSKA in the germline V gene (reference sequence). The CDR3 here is CSASGGPENIQYF. The DNA for the CDR3 is TGCAGTGCATCCGGGGGGCCCGAAAACATTCAGTACTTC.

This sequence joins TRBV5-6 and TRBJ2-6; D not resolved. Germline CDR1 and CDR2: SGHDT and YYEEEE. The CDR3 length is 17 residues. Trimming removed 0 bases at V and 0 bases at J, with 10 bases between. The CDR3 region has the DNA TGTGCCAGCAGCTTGGGGCCTCTCATCTCTGGGGCCAACGTCCTGACTTTC. Translating gives CASSLGPLISGANVLTF.

This clonotype was found a few times. V gene TRBV28 combines with J gene TRBJ2-6; TRBD1 matches 7 bases. CDR1 is MDHEN, CDR2 SYDVKM, per germline. CDR3 length: 17 residues. The V and J ends lost 5 bases and 3 bases, in that order; junction bases with no gene match: 10. As DNA, the CDR3 is TGTGCCAGCAGTCCCGACAGGGTGGGGTTTGGGGCCAACGTCCTGACTTTC. Its protein product is CASSPDRVGFGANVLTF.

This chain connects TRBV20-1 to TRBJ1-1; weak D call: TRBD1 (5 bases). The germline CDR1 and CDR2 sequences are DFQATT and SNEGSKA (reference sequence). V dropped 6 bases and J dropped 5 bases, with 19 bases sitting between them. The CDR3 length is 14 residues. CDR3 protein: CSALARDRGTEAFF. CDR3 DNA sequence: TGCAGTGCCCTGGCCCGGGACCGTGGGACTGAAGCTTTCTTT.

The chain is built from TRBV6-4 and TRBJ2-1, with 10 bases matching TRBD2. V was clipped by 6 bases and J by 1 base; unmatched bases: 6. Germline loops: CDR1 MRHNA, CDR2 SNTAGT. CDR3 length: 16 residues. The CDR3 sequence is CASSEILAGSYNEQFF. For the CDR3, the DNA is TGTGCCAGCAGCGAAATACTAGCGGGGTCCTACAATGAGCAGTTCTTC.

The V call is TRBV6-2 or TRBV6-3, the J call TRBJ2-5; D remains ambiguous. The V and J ends lost 1 base and 5 bases respectively, with 8 bases between them. CDR3 length: 13 amino acids. Germline values: CDR1 MNHEY, CDR2 SVGEGT. CDR3 protein: CASSYFSRETQYF. The CDR3 DNA sequence: TGTGCCAGCAGTTACTTTAGCCGGGAGACCCAGTACTTC.

The chain joins TRBV29-1 to TRBJ2-7; D is perhaps TRBD1 (5 bases). From germline, CDR1 is SQVTM and CDR2 ANQGSEA. V lost 5 bases and J lost 9, with 20 bases in between. The CDR3 totals 13 residues. This CDR3 is CSVRVQGVGVQYF. The CDR3 DNA is TGCAGCGTTCGGGTCCAAGGGGTAGGGGTGCAGTACTTC.

V usage is TRBV6-5 and J usage is TRBJ2-5; D might be TRBD1 (5 bases). CDR3 length: 14 residues. Trimming removed 5 bases from V and 0 bases from J, with 10 bases in between. The germline V gene has CDR1 MNHEY and CDR2 SVGAGI. The DNA of the CDR3 is TGTGCCAGCAGTGTCCGACAGTACCAAGAGACCCAGTACTTC. Translated: CASSVRQYQETQYF.

This sequence joins TRBV5-1 and TRBJ1-1, with 8 bases aligning to TRBD1. CDR3 length: 15 amino acids. Germline CDR1 is SGHRS and CDR2 is YFSETQ. V shed 3 bases and J 4 bases; nucleotides not matched to a gene: 8. The CDR3 here is CASSSADRGSTEAFF. CDR3 DNA sequence: TGCGCCAGCAGCTCAGCCGACAGGGGTTCCACTGAAGCTTTCTTT.

This clonotype was detected only a few times. The CDR3: CASSPSGIYNEQFF. The CDR3 bases are TGTGCCAGCAGTCCGAGCGGAATATACAATGAGCAGTTCTTC. The chain recombines TRBV27 with TRBJ2-1; tentative D call: TRBD2 (5 bases). Looked up from germline, CDR1 is MNHEY and CDR2 is SMNVEV (reference sequence). Trimming removed 5 bases from V and 4 bases from J, with 12 bases in between. CDR3 length equals 14 residues.

In its sample, this clonotype was seen many times. The V gene is TRBV10-3, the J gene TRBJ2-5, with D unclear. This CDR3 is 13 amino acids long. In germline, CDR1 is ENHRY, CDR2 SYGVKD. V gave up 2 bases and J gave up 1 base, with 5 bases separating them. The CDR3 sequence is CAISEASQETQYF. Written as DNA, the CDR3 is TGTGCCATCAGTGAGGCTAGCCAAGAGACCCAGTACTTC.

The CDR3 spells CASSVEDRNTEAFF. The DNA for the CDR3 is TGTGCCAGCAGCGTAGAGGACAGGAACACTGAAGCTTTCTTT. The chain carries TRBV9 and TRBJ1-1; TRBD1 might be the D (6 bases). CDR1 is SGDLS, CDR2 YYNGEE, per germline. This CDR3 has 14 residues. The germline V and J ends were trimmed by 0 bases and 1 base, with 7 bases remaining between them.

This chain links TRBV11-2 with TRBJ2-1; possible D gene TRBD1, 5 bases. The germline V gene encodes CDR1 SGHAT and CDR2 FQNNGV. The ends were cut back, 1 base at V and 3 bases at J, with 16 bases in the middle. The CDR3 sequence is 17 residues long. The CDR3 region has the DNA TGTGCCAGCAGCTTAGGGGAATTAGGGGTATTCTACAATGAGCAGTTCTTC. This encodes CASSLGELGVFYNEQFF. Based on the CDR3 plus reference TRBV11-2 and TRBJ2-1, the full variable domain is EAGVAQSPRYKIIEKRQSVAFWCNPISGHATLYWYQQILGQGPKLLIQFQNNGVVDDSQLPKDRFSAERLKGVDSTLKIQPAKLEDSAVYLCASSLGELGVFYNEQFFGPGTRLTVL.

This clonotype was counted between two and nine times. The rearrangement links TRBV3-1 to TRBJ2-5; D unresolved. Trimming stripped 7 bases from V and 2 bases from J, with 14 bases between. There are 14 residues in the CDR3. Germline-derived CDR1 and CDR2 are LGHDT and YNNKEL (reference sequence). The CDR3 nucleotides read TGTGCCAGCACACGTAGGACGGATCAAGAGACCCAGTACTTC. It yields the protein CASTRRTDQETQYF.

This clonotype was seen a few times. V gene TRBV14 combines with J gene TRBJ1-2, with D perhaps matching TRBD1 (6 bases). Germline V lookup: CDR1 SGHDN, CDR2 FVKESK. The CDR3 contains 14 residues. Trimming took 3 bases from V and 5 from J, leaving 13 bases between them. This CDR3 reads CASSQWTEPYGYTF. The DNA of the CDR3 is TGTGCCAGCAGCCAGTGGACAGAGCCTTATGGCTACACCTTC.

This clonotype was picked up a small number of times. The V and J genes are TRBV5-6 and TRBJ2-5; 8 bases are a match to TRBD2. The CDR3 covers 15 residues. With 3 bases clipped from V and 1 base from J, the junction kept 5 bases outside the gene matches. Looked up from germline, CDR1 is SGHDT and CDR2 is YYEEEE. Here the CDR3 reads CASSWWREVQETQYF. Here the CDR3 DNA reads TGTGCCAGCAGCTGGTGGCGGGAGGTCCAAGAGACCCAGTACTTC.

The gene calls are TRBV6-6 and TRBJ2-5; D unresolved. V lost 5 bases and J 5 bases, leaving 9 bases between the germline ends. The CDR3 extends over 12 amino acids. From germline, CDR1 is MNHNY and CDR2 SVGAGI (reference sequence). CDR3 loop: CASSPLSETQYF. CDR3 DNA: TGTGCCAGCAGTCCCCTGAGCGAGACCCAGTACTTC.

This chain links TRBV28 with TRBJ1-2; D gene unclear. In germline, CDR1 is MDHEN, CDR2 SYDVKM. The CDR3 is 13 amino acids. V was pared by 4 bases and J by 8 bases, with 14 bases between. The CDR3 bases are TGTGCCAGCAGTTCCAGTCTCGCTTGGGGCTACACCTTC. Translated, it gives CASSSSLAWGYTF.

With respect to this clonotype: It is likely a read error, because the conserved phenylalanine at the end of the CDR3 is missing. This sequence joins TRBV7-9 and TRBJ2-5; possible D gene TRBD1, 6 bases. CDR1 and CDR2 from the germline V gene are SEHNR and FQNEAQ (reference sequence). The CDR3 loop spans 16 amino acids. V gave up 1 base and J gave up 2 bases, with 14 bases separating them. CDR3 in amino acids: CASSLGARDTQETQYL. The CDR3 bases are TGTGCCAGCAGCTTAGGGGCCCGGGACACACAAGAGACCCAGTACCTC.

The V gene is TRBV5-1, the J gene TRBJ2-3; D possibly matches TRBD1 or TRBD2 (6 bases each). Looked up from germline, CDR1 is SGHRS and CDR2 is YFSETQ. The CDR3 runs 15 residues. The V end lost 6 bases, the J end lost 2 bases, and 16 bases lay between the germline ends. The CDR3 sequence is CASTPLRGATDTQYF. For the CDR3, the DNA is TGCGCCAGCACTCCACTAAGGGGGGCCACAGATACGCAGTATTTT.

This clonotype has only a few counts. The V call is TRBV29-1, the J call TRBJ2-7, with TRBD2 matching 10 bases. V lost 6 bases to trimming and J lost 2 bases; unmatched junction nucleotides: 7. CDR1 is SQVTM, CDR2 ANQGSEA, per germline. The CDR3 covers 14 residues. The CDR3 reads CSVLLAGGPYEQYF. CDR3 coding DNA: TGCAGCGTCTTATTAGCGGGAGGTCCCTACGAGCAGTACTTC.